One sample yielded the 28 T cell receptor beta chains listed below, sequenced in a study of T-cell reconstitution after alpha-beta-depleted transplantation in children. Unique molecular identifiers featured in how the TCRbeta library was prepared. Via MiXCR, TCRdb re-called the PCR reads, giving one row per CDR3 protein. The sample carries about 640,000 distinct CDR3 sequences, roughly 15% recorded once. This specimen was PBMCs from the stem cell graft donor, taken from the stem cell graft. These receptors all stem from a human donor who donated a stem cell graft to a child with acute myeloid leukemia.

The chain employs TRBV6-1 and TRBJ1-2; perhaps TRBD1 as D (6 bases). There are 15 residues in the CDR3. CDR1 and CDR2 from the germline V gene are MNHNS and SASEGT. V lost 4 bases, J lost 8 bases, and 20 bases lay in between. CDR3 sequence (DNA): TGTGCCAGCAGTGGAGCGAGGGGGGGAAGCGGCGGCTACACCTTC. Its translation: CASSGARGGSGGYTF.

This clonotype has ten or more counts. The chain links TRBV6-5 to TRBJ2-3; D gene unclear. Germline CDR1 reads MNHEY; CDR2 reads SVGAGI. CDR3 length equals 14 residues. The V end lost 4 bases, the J end lost 0 bases, and 8 bases lay between the germline ends. In DNA, the CDR3 is TGTGCCAGCAGTTGGCTGGGAAGCACAGATACGCAGTATTTT. Its protein is CASSWLGSTDTQYF.

The CDR3 loop reads CASSYSNAGTSTDTQYF. Here the CDR3 DNA reads TGTGCCAGCAGTTACTCGAACGCAGGGACTAGCACAGATACGCAGTATTTT. The gene calls are TRBV6-5 and TRBJ2-3, with D perhaps matching TRBD2 (6 bases). V shed 0 bases and J shed 0 bases, with 13 bases lying between them. CDR3 length equals 17 residues. Germline V CDR1 and CDR2: MNHEY, SVGAGI.

This clonotype was counted a few times. The rearrangement links TRBV7-9 to TRBJ2-1, with 15 bases lining up with TRBD2. V gave up 5 bases and J gave up 10 bases; unmatched junction bases: 6. This CDR3 is built from 15 residues. Germline values: CDR1 SEHNR, CDR2 FQNEAQ (reference sequence). DNA for the CDR3: TGTGCCAGCAGCCCTGGGACTAGCGGGGGGAAAGAGCAGTTCTTC. This sequence encodes CASSPGTSGGKEQFF.

This chain joins TRBV7-9 and TRBJ2-1; 9 bases align to TRBD1. Germline V gene data show CDR1 as SEHNR and CDR2 as FQNEAQ (reference sequence). V dropped 4 bases and J dropped 6; count of bases not matched to a gene: 4. This CDR3 has 14 residues. Here the CDR3 reads CASSWNRGLNEQFF. CDR3 nucleotide sequence: TGTGCCAGCAGCTGGAACAGGGGGCTCAATGAGCAGTTCTTC.

This clonotype was counted many times. The chain uses TRBV28 and TRBJ2-1, with D uncertain. The CDR3 runs to 12 residues. Germline loops: CDR1 MDHEN, CDR2 SYDVKM. V lost 10 bases to trimming and J lost 7 bases, with 14 bases between them. CDR3 sequence (DNA): TGTGCCACCACTTTGGGTGGGAATGAGCAGTTCTTC. As protein: CATTLGGNEQFF.

As regards this clonotype: Since a much larger clone is just one base distant, this may be a read error. The rearrangement joins TRBV20-1 to TRBJ1-5; D not resolved. This CDR3 spans 14 amino acids. The germline V gene has CDR1 DFQATT and CDR2 SNEGSKA (reference sequence). The CDR3 DNA is TGCTGTGCTTACCGACTCGCTAGCAATCAGCCCCAGCATTTT. Its translation is CCAYRLASNQPQHF.

The CDR3: CASSSADTSPGNTIYF. For the CDR3, the DNA is TGCGCCAGCAGTAGCGCAGACACGAGTCCTGGAAACACCATATATTTT. V usage is TRBV5-1 and J usage is TRBJ1-3; D remains ambiguous. Germline values: CDR1 SGHRS, CDR2 YFSETQ. There are 16 residues in the CDR3. V gave up 5 bases and J gave up 2 bases, with 17 bases separating them.

In this sample, this clonotype turned up many times. The V and J genes are TRBV20-1 and TRBJ2-1; 9 bases are a match to TRBD2. The CDR3 runs 15 residues. CDR1 and CDR2 from the germline V gene are DFQATT and SNEGSKA (reference sequence). The trim removed 4 bases at V and 3 bases at J, leaving 7 bases unmatched. CDR3 nucleotide sequence: TGCAGTGCTACTACTACTAGCGGGTACTACAATGAGCAGTTCTTC. Protein product: CSATTTSGYYNEQFF.

This clonotype was counted a few times. The chain has TRBV20-1 and TRBJ2-7, with 9 positions matching TRBD1. Losses at the gene ends were 6 bases for V and 7 bases for J; bases not matched to a gene: 7. CDR3 length: 12 amino acids. From germline, CDR1 is DFQATT and CDR2 SNEGSKA (reference sequence). The CDR3 coding sequence is TGCAGTGCCAGTGCTGGGACAGGGGAGCAGTACTTC. This codes for CSASAGTGEQYF.

The V and J genes are TRBV7-2 and TRBJ2-3, with 9 bases identical to TRBD2. Losses at the gene ends were 4 bases for V and 0 bases for J; bases not matched to a gene: 5. The CDR3 is 16 residues long. Germline loops: CDR1 SGHTA, CDR2 FQGNSA. In nucleotides, the CDR3 is TGTGCCAGCAGCTCGATCGGGACTAGCAGCACAGATACGCAGTATTTT. Amino acid sequence: CASSSIGTSSTDTQYF.

At least ten counts were recorded for this clonotype. The chain joins TRBV29-1 to TRBJ2-2; D might be TRBD1 or TRBD2, each matching 5 bases. The CDR3 consists of 14 residues. V was cut by 0 bases and J by 4 bases, with 9 bases left in between. CDR1 is SQVTM, CDR2 ANQGSEA, per germline. The CDR3 bases are TGCAGCGTTGAAGATCTCGGGGCCACCGGGGAGCTGTTTTTT. It encodes CSVEDLGATGELFF.

The CDR3 here is CASSEFWGREETQYF. The CDR3 nucleotides are TGTGCCAGCAGTGAATTTTGGGGCAGGGAAGAGACCCAGTACTTC. The rearrangement uses TRBV25-1 and TRBJ2-5, with a weak D call TRBD1 (5 bases). This CDR3 contains 15 residues. V was cut by 1 base and J by 3 bases, with 12 bases left in between. The germline gives CDR1 MGHDK, CDR2 SYGVNS.

This clonotype was counted ten times or more. V is TRBV20-1 and J is TRBJ2-3, with D perhaps matching TRBD1 or TRBD2 (5 bases each). This CDR3 is 13 amino acids long. Germline CDR1 and CDR2: DFQATT and SNEGSKA (reference sequence). Trimming stripped 7 bases from V and 4 bases from J, with 15 bases between. This CDR3 reads CSGAGSRADTQYF. Here the CDR3 DNA reads TGCAGTGGCGCAGGGAGTAGGGCAGATACGCAGTATTTT.

To note about this clonotype: One junction end disagrees with the germline gene, perhaps due to a read error. CDR3 DNA: TGCGCCAGCAGCTTGGGTGGTAGGGACGAGCAGAACTTC. Its translation: CASSLGGRDEQNF. The chain uses TRBV5-1 and TRBJ2-7, with D perhaps TRBD1 or TRBD2 (5 bases each). Germline CDR1 reads SGHRS; CDR2 reads YFSETQ. CDR3 length: 13 amino acids.

In this sample, this clonotype turned up many times. CDR3 coding DNA: TGCAGTGCTAGAGATCCGAATGGACGCTATGGCTACACCTTC. Translation: CSARDPNGRYGYTF. The J gene is TRBJ1-2, the V gene TRBV20-1; D gene uncertain. Trimming cost V 0 bases and J 4 bases, with 12 bases left between them. The germline V gene encodes CDR1 DFQATT and CDR2 SNEGSKA (reference sequence). This CDR3 has 14 amino acids.

This clonotype was detected a few times. The chain carries TRBV6-1 and TRBJ2-1; TRBD2 aligns across 10 bases. V shed 2 bases and J 7 bases; nucleotides not matched to a gene: 5. The CDR3 length is 15 residues. CDR1 is MNHNS, CDR2 SASEGT, per germline. CDR3 DNA sequence: TGTGCCAGCAGTGAATGGCTAGCGGGGGTTAATGAGCAGTTCTTC. Translating gives CASSEWLAGVNEQFF.

The chain is built from TRBV5-1 and TRBJ1-1; TRBD1 matches 7 bases. Unmatched junction bases numbered 4, after V lost 4 bases and J lost 1 base. The CDR3 spans 14 residues. Germline values: CDR1 SGHRS, CDR2 YFSETQ. The CDR3 nucleotides are TGCGCCAGCAGCGTACAGGGGCAGAACACTGAAGCTTTCTTT. Encoded protein: CASSVQGQNTEAFF.

This clonotype was counted ten times or more. The genes are TRBV20-1 and TRBJ2-7, with 7 bases identical to TRBD1. Germline V lookup: CDR1 DFQATT, CDR2 SNEGSKA (reference sequence). The V gene end was trimmed by 1 base and the J gene end by 8 bases; junction bases not matched to a gene: 11. The length of the CDR3 is 14 residues. The CDR3 nucleotides are TGCAGTGCTAGAGGCGAGGGGGCGAACAGGCAGCAGTACTTC. This sequence encodes CSARGEGANRQQYF.

This chain uses TRBV7-9 with TRBJ2-2, with unresolved D. The ends were cut back, 7 bases at V and 4 bases at J, with 19 bases in the middle. This CDR3 comprises 16 residues. CDR1 is SEHNR, CDR2 FQNEAQ, per germline (reference sequence). Here the CDR3 DNA reads TGTGCCAGCACCCACGTTTTGGATAGGCCCACCGGGGAGCTGTTTTTT. Translated, it gives CASTHVLDRPTGELFF.

The V gene is TRBV7-9, the J gene TRBJ1-5; TRBD1 matches 9 bases. The J segment lost 5 bases and the V segment lost 5 bases, leaving 4 bases of the junction unmatched. The germline V gene has CDR1 SEHNR and CDR2 FQNEAQ (reference sequence). This CDR3 contains 14 residues. The CDR3 DNA follows: TGTGCCAGCAGCACCGGGACAGGGTATCAGCCCCAGCATTTT. It yields the protein CASSTGTGYQPQHF.

The table lists this clonotype with many counts. The rearrangement uses TRBV20-1 and TRBJ2-5; no definite D call. The CDR3 is made up of 13 amino acids. V was cut by 7 bases and J by 5 bases, with 17 bases left in between. Germline values: CDR1 DFQATT, CDR2 SNEGSKA (reference sequence). The CDR3 protein is CSGATVGVETQYF. In nucleotides, the CDR3 is TGCAGTGGTGCTACGGTGGGTGTTGAGACCCAGTACTTC.

Details on this clonotype: A read error may account for a junction end that differs from germline. The chain combines TRBV6-2 or TRBV6-3 with TRBJ1-4; 7 nucleotides line up with TRBD1. This CDR3 spans 16 amino acids. Per the germline V gene, CDR1 is MNHEY and CDR2 is SVGEGT. CDR3 protein: CASSYRAQGHTEKLFF. The CDR3 DNA sequence: TGTGCCAGCAGTTACAGAGCACAGGGGCATACTGAAAAACTTTTTTTT.

This clonotype was counted a few times. V usage is TRBV5-1 and J usage is TRBJ2-5, with 10 nucleotides matching TRBD1. The CDR3 has 14 residues. Germline V gene sequence: CDR1 SGHRS, CDR2 YFSETQ. V lost 5 bases, J lost 6 bases, and 7 bases stayed unmatched. CDR3 nucleotide sequence: TGCGCCAGCAGTCGGACAGGGGGTCGAAAGACCCAGTACTTC. Its protein is CASSRTGGRKTQYF.

This chain joins TRBV18 and TRBJ2-7; either TRBD1 or TRBD2 may fit D (6 bases each). V gave up 0 bases and J gave up 11 bases, with 14 bases separating them. The CDR3 runs to 13 residues. Germline loops: CDR1 KGHSH, CDR2 LQKENI. The CDR3 here is CASSPPARGAKYF. DNA for the CDR3: TGTGCCAGCTCACCACCGGCGAGGGGGGCGAAGTACTTC.

This clonotype was detected many times. The chain carries TRBV6-2 or TRBV6-3 and TRBJ2-7; either TRBD1 or TRBD2 may supply D (5 bases each). V was shortened by 6 bases and J by 11 bases, with 11 bases between the two germline ends. Germline CDR1 reads MNHEY; CDR2 reads SVGEGT. The CDR3 contains 10 residues. The CDR3, as DNA: TGTGCCAGCAGGGGGACCTTAAAGTACTTC. It encodes CASRGTLKYF.

Ten or more counts support this clonotype. CDR3 in amino acids: CSVEAGSTGELFF. CDR3 DNA sequence: TGCAGCGTTGAAGCGGGATCTACCGGGGAGCTGTTTTTT. The chain employs TRBV29-1 and TRBJ2-2, with D possibly being TRBD2 (5 bases). The CDR3 is 13 residues long. Trimming pared 1 base from V and 5 bases from J, leaving 8 bases between. Germline V gene sequence: CDR1 SQVTM, CDR2 ANQGSEA.

This clonotype was picked up a small number of times. The V gene is TRBV7-3, the J gene TRBJ1-1, with 8 positions matching TRBD1. Germline V CDR1 and CDR2: SGHTA, FQGTGA. Trimming took 5 bases from V and 4 from J; bases not matched to a gene: 12. CDR3 size: 16 residues. In DNA form, the CDR3 reads TGTGCCAGCAGCCAAAGACAGGGGAATGTGGGCACTGAAGCTTTCTTT. Translated, it gives CASSQRQGNVGTEAFF.